The present entry profiles one T cell receptor (beta chain) with its context. Its antigen is currently unknown. The entry originates in a study of Graves' ophthalmopathy and Graves' hyperthyroidism. Study as a whole: Pretreatment peripheral blood was obtained at initial diagnosis.

TCR beta CDR3 regions were amplified from RNA transcripts. HTBI primers served in a first-round RT-PCR, which a second-round multiplex PCR followed. TCRdb processed the multiplex PCR reads anew with MiXCR; each CDR3 protein has one entry. The sample holds 240,000 or so distinct CDR3 sequences; around 45% are singletons and the top ten take around 47%. In donors with ophthalmopathy, activity was moderate-to-severe, with CAS ≥3, NOSPECS ≥4 and duration under 3 months. The CDR3 extends over 15 amino acids. V lost 4 bases and J lost 0; bases outside the gene matches: 6. Germline V lookup: CDR1 MNHNS, CDR2 SASEGT. Study-wide points: A majority of expanded thyroid clonotypes exceeding 0.001 frequency were likewise present in blood.

This TCR came from an adult man with Graves' ophthalmopathy. The specimen sequenced was peripheral blood. The V call is TRBV6-1, the J call TRBJ2-7, with 7 positions matching TRBD2. CDR3 residues: CASSAIAGGSYEQYF. CDR3 coding DNA: TGTGCCAGCAGTGCCATAGCGGGTGGCTCCTACGAGCAGTACTTC.